This record concerns one T cell receptor beta chain sequence. The data derive from a study of blood T cell repertoires in COVID-19. Study at large: Samples of COVID-19 (acute and convalescent) were obtained from the United States, Italy and Spain.

Authors' data handling: Amplification of reference gene primers was used by the study to estimate nucleated cell counts. Profiling relied on immunoSEQ multiplex PCR, and the TCRdb table lists in-frame clones only, not all of them. V, J and clone size derive from that table, while D and trimming were established from the DNA sequence. The sample lists 140,000 or so clones, roughly four fifths seen once, with approximately 8% in the top ten. This CDR3 contains 15 residues. V shed 3 bases and J shed 0 bases, with 10 bases lying between them. CDR1 and CDR2 (germline): SNHLY, FYNNEI. The TCR sequence derives from a human donor in a cohort sampled during active COVID-19. The chain uses TRBV2 and TRBJ2-3; D is undetermined. The sample comprised peripheral blood. CDR3 residues: CASSEAAHSTDTQYF. The DNA of the CDR3 is TGTGCCAGCAGTGAGGCGGCCCACAGCACAGATACGCAGTATTTT. The full variable domain, in which reference TRBV2 and TRBJ2-3 provide the parts outside the CDR3, is EPEVTQTPSHQVTQMGQEVILRCVPISNHLYFYWYRQILGQKVEFLVSFYNNEISEKSEIFDDQFSVERPDGSNFTLKIRSTKLEDSAMYFCASSEAAHSTDTQYFGPGTRLTVL.